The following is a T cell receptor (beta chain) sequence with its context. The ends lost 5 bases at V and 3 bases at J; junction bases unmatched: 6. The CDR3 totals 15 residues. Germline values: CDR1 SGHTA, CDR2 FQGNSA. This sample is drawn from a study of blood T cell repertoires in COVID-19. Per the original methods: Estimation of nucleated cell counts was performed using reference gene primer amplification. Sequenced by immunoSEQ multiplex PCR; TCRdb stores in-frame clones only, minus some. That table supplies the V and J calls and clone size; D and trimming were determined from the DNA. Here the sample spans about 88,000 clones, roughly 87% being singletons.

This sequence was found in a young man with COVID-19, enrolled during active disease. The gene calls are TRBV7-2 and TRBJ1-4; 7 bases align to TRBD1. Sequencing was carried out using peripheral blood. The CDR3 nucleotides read TGTGCCAGCAGCCTCAGGGGGGTAGCTAATGAAAAACTGTTTTTT. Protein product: CASSLRGVANEKLFF.